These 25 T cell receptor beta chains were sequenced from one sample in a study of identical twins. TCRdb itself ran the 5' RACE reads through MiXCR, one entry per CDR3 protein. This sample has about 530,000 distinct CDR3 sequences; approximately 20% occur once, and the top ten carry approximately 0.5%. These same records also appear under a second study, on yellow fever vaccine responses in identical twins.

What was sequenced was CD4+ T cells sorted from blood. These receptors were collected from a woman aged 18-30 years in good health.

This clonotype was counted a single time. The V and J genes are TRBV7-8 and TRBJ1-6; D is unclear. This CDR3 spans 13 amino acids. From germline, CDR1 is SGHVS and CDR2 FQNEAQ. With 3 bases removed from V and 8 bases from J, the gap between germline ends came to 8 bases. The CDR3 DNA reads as TGTGCCAGCAGCTTTTTGGTGGATTCACCCCTCCACTTT. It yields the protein CASSFLVDSPLHF.

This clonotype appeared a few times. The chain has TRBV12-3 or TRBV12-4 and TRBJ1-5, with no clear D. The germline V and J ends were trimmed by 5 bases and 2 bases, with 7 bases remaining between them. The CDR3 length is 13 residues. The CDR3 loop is CASSAEGNQPQHF. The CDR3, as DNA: TGTGCCAGCAGTGCAGAGGGCAATCAGCCCCAGCATTTT.

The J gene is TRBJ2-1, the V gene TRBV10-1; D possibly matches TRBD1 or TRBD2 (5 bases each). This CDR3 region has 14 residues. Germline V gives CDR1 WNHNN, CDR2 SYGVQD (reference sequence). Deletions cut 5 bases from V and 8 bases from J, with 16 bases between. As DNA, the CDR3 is TGCGCCAGCAGTCGGGACCCCGACACCCATGAGCAGTTCTTC. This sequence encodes CASSRDPDTHEQFF.

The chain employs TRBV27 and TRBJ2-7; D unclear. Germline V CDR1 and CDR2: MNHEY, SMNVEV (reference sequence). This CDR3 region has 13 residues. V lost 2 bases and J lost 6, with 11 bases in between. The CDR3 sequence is CASSLIARSEQYF. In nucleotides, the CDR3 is TGTGCCAGCAGTTTAATAGCCCGGTCCGAGCAGTACTTC.

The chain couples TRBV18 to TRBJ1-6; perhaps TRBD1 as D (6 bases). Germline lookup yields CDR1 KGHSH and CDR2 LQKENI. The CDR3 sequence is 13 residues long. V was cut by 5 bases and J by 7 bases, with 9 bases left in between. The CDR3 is CASSSGTNSPLHF. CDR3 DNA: TGTGCCAGCTCATCCGGGACAAATTCACCCCTCCACTTT.

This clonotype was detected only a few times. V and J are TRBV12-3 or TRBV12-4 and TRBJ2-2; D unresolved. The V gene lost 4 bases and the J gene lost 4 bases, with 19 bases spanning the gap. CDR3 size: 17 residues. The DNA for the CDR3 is TGTGCCAGCAGTTCCCGTAGGGATGCGCTCCGCACCGGGGAGCTGTTTTTT. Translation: CASSSRRDALRTGELFF.

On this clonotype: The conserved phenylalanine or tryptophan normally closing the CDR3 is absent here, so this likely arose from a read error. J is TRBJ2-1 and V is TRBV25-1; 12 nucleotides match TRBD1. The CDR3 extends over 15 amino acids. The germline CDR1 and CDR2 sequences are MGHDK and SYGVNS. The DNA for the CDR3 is TGTGCCAGCGCCGGGACAGGGGGCTCCCACAATGAGCAGTTCTCC. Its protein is CASAGTGGSHNEQFS.

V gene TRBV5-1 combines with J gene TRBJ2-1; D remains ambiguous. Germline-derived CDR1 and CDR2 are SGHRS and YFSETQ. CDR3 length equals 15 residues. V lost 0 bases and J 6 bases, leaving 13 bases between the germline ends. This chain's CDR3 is CASSLARQSLNEQFF. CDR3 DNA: TGCGCCAGCAGCTTGGCCCGGCAGTCTCTCAATGAGCAGTTCTTC.

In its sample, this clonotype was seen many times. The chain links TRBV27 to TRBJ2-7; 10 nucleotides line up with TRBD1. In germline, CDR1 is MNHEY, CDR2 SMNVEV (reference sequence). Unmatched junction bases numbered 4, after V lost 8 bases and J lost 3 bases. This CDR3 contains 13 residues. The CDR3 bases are TGTGCCAGCGGACGGACAGGGGGCTACGAGCAGTACTTC. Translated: CASGRTGGYEQYF.

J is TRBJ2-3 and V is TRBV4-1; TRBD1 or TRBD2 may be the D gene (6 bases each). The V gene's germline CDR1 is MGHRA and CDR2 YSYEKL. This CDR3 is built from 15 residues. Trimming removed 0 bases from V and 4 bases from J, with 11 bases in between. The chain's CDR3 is CASSQDGGGADTQYF. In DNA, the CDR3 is TGCGCCAGCAGCCAAGATGGAGGGGGTGCAGATACGCAGTATTTT.

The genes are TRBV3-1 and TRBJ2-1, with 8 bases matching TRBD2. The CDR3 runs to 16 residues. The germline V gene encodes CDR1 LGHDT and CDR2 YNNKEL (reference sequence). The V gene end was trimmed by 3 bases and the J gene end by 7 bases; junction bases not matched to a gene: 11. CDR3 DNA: TGTGCCAGCAGCCACGCCTCCGGGACTAGTAGGAATGAGCAGTTCTTC. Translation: CASSHASGTSRNEQFF.

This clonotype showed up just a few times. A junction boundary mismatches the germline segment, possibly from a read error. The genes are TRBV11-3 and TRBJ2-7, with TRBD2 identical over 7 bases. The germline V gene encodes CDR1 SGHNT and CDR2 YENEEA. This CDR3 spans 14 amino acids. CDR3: CASSLGRVDYEQYF. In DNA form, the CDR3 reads TGTGCCAGCAGTTTAGGGAGGGTGGACTACGAGCAGTACTTC.

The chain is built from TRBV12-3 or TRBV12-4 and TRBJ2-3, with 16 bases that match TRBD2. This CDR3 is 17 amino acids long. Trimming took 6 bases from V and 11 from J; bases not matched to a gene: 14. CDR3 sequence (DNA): TGTGCCAGCAGGGGGATTTTCGGCGGGACTAGCGGGAGGGAGCAGTATTTT. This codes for CASRGIFGGTSGREQYF.

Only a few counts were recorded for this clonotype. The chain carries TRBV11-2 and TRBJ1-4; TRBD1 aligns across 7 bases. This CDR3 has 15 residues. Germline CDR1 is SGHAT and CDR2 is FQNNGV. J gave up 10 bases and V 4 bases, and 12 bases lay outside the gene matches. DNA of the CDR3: TGTGCCAGCAGCTCAAATCCATTAGGGGGCGGAAAACTGTTTTTT. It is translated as CASSSNPLGGGKLFF.

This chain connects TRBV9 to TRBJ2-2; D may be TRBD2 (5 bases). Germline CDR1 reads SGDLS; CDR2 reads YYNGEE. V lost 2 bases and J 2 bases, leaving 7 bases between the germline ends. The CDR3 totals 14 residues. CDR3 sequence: CASSVTTNTGELFF. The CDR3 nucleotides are TGTGCCAGCAGCGTGACTACAAACACCGGGGAGCTGTTTTTT.

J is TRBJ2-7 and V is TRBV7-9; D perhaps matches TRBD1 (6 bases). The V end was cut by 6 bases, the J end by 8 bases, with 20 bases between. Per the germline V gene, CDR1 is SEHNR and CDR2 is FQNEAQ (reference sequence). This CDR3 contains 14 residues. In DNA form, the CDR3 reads TGTGCCAGCAGTGGGACATCCAGTCCCGCCAAGCAGTACGTC. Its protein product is CASSGTSSPAKQYV.

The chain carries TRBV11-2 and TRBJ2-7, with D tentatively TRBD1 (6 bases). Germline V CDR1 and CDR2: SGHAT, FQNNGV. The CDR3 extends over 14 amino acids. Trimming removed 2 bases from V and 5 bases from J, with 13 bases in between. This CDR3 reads CASSLWGPFDEQYF. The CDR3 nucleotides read TGTGCCAGCAGCTTATGGGGGCCGTTCGACGAGCAGTACTTC.

The DNA for the CDR3 is TGCAGTGCCCTCGGGGGGGCGGGACGGGAGACCCAGTACTTC. Its protein is CSALGGAGRETQYF. The genes are TRBV20-1 and TRBJ2-5; 8 bases fit TRBD2. Looked up from germline, CDR1 is DFQATT and CDR2 is SNEGSKA (reference sequence). The CDR3 extends over 14 amino acids. V was pared by 6 bases and J by 5 bases, with 11 bases of the junction left unmatched.

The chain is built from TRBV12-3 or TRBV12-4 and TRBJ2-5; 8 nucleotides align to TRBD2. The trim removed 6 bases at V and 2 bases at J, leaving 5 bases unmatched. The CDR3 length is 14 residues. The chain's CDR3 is CASRRIAGQETQYF. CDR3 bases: TGTGCCAGCAGACGTATAGCGGGACAAGAGACCCAGTACTTC.

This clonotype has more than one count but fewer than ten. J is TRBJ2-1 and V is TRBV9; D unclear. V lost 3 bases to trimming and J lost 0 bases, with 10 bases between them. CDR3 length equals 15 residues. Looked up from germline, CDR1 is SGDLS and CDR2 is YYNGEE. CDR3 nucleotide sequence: TGTGCCAGCAGCGGCGGCGTCAGCTCCTACAATGAGCAGTTCTTC. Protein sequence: CASSGGVSSYNEQFF.

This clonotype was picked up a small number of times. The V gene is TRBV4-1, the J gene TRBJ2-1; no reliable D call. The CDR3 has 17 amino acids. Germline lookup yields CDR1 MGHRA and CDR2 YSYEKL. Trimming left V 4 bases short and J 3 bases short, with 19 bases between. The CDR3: CASSPLGRSDNYNEQFF. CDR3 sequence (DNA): TGCGCCAGCAGCCCCCTAGGACGGTCAGACAACTACAATGAGCAGTTCTTC.

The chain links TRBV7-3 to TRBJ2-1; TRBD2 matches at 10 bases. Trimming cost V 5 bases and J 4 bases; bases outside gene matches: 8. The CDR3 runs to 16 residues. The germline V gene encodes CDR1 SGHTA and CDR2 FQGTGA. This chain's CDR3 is CASSPRTSGVYNEQFF. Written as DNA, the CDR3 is TGTGCCAGCAGCCCGAGGACTAGCGGCGTTTACAATGAGCAGTTCTTC.

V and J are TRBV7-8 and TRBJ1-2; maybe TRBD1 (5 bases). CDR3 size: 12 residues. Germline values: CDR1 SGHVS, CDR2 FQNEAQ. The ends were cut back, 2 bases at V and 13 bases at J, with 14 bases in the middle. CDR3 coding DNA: TGTGCCAGCAGCTTACCTCAGGGTAGTTCCACCTTC. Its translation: CASSLPQGSSTF.

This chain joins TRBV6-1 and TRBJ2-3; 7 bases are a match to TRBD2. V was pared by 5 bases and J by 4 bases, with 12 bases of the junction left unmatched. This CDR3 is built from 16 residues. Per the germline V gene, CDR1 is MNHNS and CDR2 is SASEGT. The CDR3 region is CASSQPGGGGPDTQYF. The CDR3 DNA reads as TGTGCCAGCAGTCAGCCTGGGGGGGGAGGGCCAGATACGCAGTATTTT.

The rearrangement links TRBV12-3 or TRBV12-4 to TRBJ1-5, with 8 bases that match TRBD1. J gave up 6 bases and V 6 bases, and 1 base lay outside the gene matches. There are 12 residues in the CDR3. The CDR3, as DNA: TGTGCCAGCAGGGACAGGGTTCAGCCCCAGCATTTT. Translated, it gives CASRDRVQPQHF.